These 9 T cell receptor beta chains were sequenced from one sample in a study of T cell responses to AZD1222 COVID-19 vaccine (dated by TCRdb to the early 2020s). According to the study, the label for this sample's time point signals: baseline before first vaccination. Library generation was performed with the immunoSEQ multiplex PCR assay. In its TCRdb copy, this immuneACCESS table keeps in-frame sequences only and misses some clones. Where compared with another copy, unresolved V genes explain less than half of these, and the others have no known cause. The sample contains roughly 100,000 clones, roughly 88% of them found a single time. The leading ten clones occupy about 5% of the sample. Here the sequenced sample was peripheral blood, taken on day 0 of AZD1222 vaccination. The receptors originated from an adult in good health.

V gene TRBV18 combines with J gene TRBJ1-2, with D unclear. Per germline, CDR1 KGHSH and CDR2 LQKENI. Trimming pared 6 bases from V and 6 bases from J, leaving 14 bases between. The CDR3 extends over 13 amino acids. The CDR3 protein is CASSQTLEDGYTF. CDR3 DNA sequence: TGTGCCAGCTCCCAGACTCTGGAGGATGGCTACACCTTC.

In its sample, this clone was seen once. The chain uses TRBV7-3 and TRBJ2-1, with TRBD1 matching over 9 bases. The CDR3 loop spans 14 amino acids. Trimming cost V 3 bases and J 9 bases; bases outside gene matches: 6. Germline CDR1 reads SGHTA; CDR2 reads FQGTGA. The CDR3 sequence is CASSLSGTGTEQFF. CDR3 DNA sequence: TGTGCCAGCAGCTTGTCCGGGACAGGGACTGAGCAGTTCTTC.

V and J are TRBV29-1 and TRBJ1-2; 8 nucleotides match TRBD1. The CDR3 consists of 16 residues. CDR1 is SQVTM and CDR2 is ANQGSEA in the germline V gene. V shed 1 base and J 3 bases; nucleotides not matched to a gene: 10. The DNA for the CDR3 is TGCAGCGTTGAAGGACGACCCGGGACAGGAGACTATGGCTACACCTTC. This gives the protein CSVEGRPGTGDYGYTF.

The rearrangement uses TRBV19 and TRBJ1-5; 10 bases are a match to TRBD1. CDR3 length equals 12 residues. Germline V lookup: CDR1 LNHDA, CDR2 SQIVND (reference sequence). Trimming at V came to 10 bases and at J to 7 bases, leaving 4 bases not matched to a gene. CDR3 sequence (DNA): TGTGCCACCCGACAGGGGGCCCAGCCCCAGCATTTT. Amino acid sequence: CATRQGAQPQHF.

The chain couples TRBV9 to TRBJ2-1; TRBD2 might be the D (6 bases). Germline lookup yields CDR1 SGDLS and CDR2 YYNGEE. V lost 2 bases and J 0 bases, leaving 12 bases between the germline ends. The CDR3 length is 16 residues. As DNA, the CDR3 is TGTGCCAGCAGCGTCACGGGGGAAAGCTCCTACAATGAGCAGTTCTTC. Encoded protein: CASSVTGESSYNEQFF.

The chain carries TRBV5-1 and TRBJ2-1; possibly TRBD2 for D (5 bases). Between the trimmed V and J ends, which lost 1 base and 14 bases, there was a span of 16 bases. Germline values: CDR1 SGHRS, CDR2 YFSETQ. The CDR3 has 13 amino acids. CDR3 DNA: TGCGCCAGCAGCTTGAGTCCTCCCCCAGCGGAGTTCTTC. It encodes CASSLSPPPAEFF.

This clone was detected only a few times. This rearrangement joins TRBV5-1 to TRBJ1-2; TRBD1 agrees at 8 bases. The CDR3 has 13 residues. Germline-derived CDR1 and CDR2 are SGHRS and YFSETQ. Trimming cost V 2 bases and J 7 bases; bases outside gene matches: 4. The chain's CDR3 is CASSFGQGTGYTF. CDR3 nucleotide sequence: TGCGCCAGCAGCTTTGGACAGGGAACTGGCTACACCTTC.

V is TRBV29-1 and J is TRBJ2-1; unclear D gene. CDR3 size: 13 residues. The germline gives CDR1 SQVTM, CDR2 ANQGSEA. Trimming took 7 bases from V and 3 from J, leaving 13 bases between them. This chain's CDR3 is CSARWMNYNEQFF. The CDR3 DNA reads as TGCAGCGCCCGATGGATGAACTACAATGAGCAGTTCTTC.

CDR3 nucleotide sequence: TGTGCCAGCGGCTCATTCACAGGGGGGGACTACGAGCAGTACTTC. As protein: CASGSFTGGDYEQYF. This chain connects TRBV28 to TRBJ2-7; weak D call: TRBD1 (8 bases). This CDR3 spans 15 amino acids. The V gene lost 8 bases and the J gene lost 3 bases, with 20 bases spanning the gap. Germline V lookup: CDR1 MDHEN, CDR2 SYDVKM. The entire variable domain, with the rest obtained from reference TRBV28 and TRBJ2-7, is as follows: DVKVTQSSRYLVKRTGEKVFLECVQDMDHENMFWYRQDPGLGLRLIYFSYDVKMKEKGDIPEGYSVSREKKERFSLILESASTNQTSMYLCASGSFTGGDYEQYFGPGTRLTVT.